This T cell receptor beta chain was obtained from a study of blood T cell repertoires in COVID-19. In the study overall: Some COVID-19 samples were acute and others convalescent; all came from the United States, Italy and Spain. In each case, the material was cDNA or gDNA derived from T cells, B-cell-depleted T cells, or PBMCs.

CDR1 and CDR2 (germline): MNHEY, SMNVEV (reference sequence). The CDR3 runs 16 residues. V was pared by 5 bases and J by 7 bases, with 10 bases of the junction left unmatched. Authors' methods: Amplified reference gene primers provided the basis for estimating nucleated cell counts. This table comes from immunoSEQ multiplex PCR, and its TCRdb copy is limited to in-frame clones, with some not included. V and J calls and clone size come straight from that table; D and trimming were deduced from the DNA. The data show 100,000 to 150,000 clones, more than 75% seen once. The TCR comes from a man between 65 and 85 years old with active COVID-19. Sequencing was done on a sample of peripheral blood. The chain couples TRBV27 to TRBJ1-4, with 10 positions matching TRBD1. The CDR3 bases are TGTGCCAGCAGTCCCCTCGGGGACAGGGGTTCTGAAAAACTGTTTTTT. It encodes CASSPLGDRGSEKLFF.